The TCR beta chain described here comes from a study of shared clonotypes between healthy human individuals. General study results and limits: Limitation of the genetic and exposure-history diversity represented came from the few donors. Sampling covered blood only; tissue repertoires likely differ.

Comments on this clone: Its antigen is not identified.

The V gene lost 5 bases and the J gene lost 4 bases, with 8 bases spanning the gap. The germline CDR1 and CDR2 sequences are SGHVS and FQNEAQ. The CDR3 has 12 residues. Assay used: immunoSEQ multiplex PCR; TCRdb lists only in-frame clones, some missing. The table lists more than 500,000 clones, roughly 95% of them singletons. It was into CD45RA+ naive and CD45RA-negative memory subsets that the CD4+ cells were split. What was sequenced was naive CD4+ T cells sorted from blood. Noted subset: CD45RA+ positively selected. The V gene is TRBV7-8, the J gene TRBJ1-1, with D uncertain. The TCR sequence derives from a woman in her twenties or thirties in good health. The CDR3, as DNA: TGTGCCAGCAGCCCCCGCTTCACTGAAGCTTTCTTT. Translation gives CASSPRFTEAFF. Drawing the rest from reference TRBV7-8 and TRBJ1-1, the complete variable domain is GAGVSQSPRYKVAKRGQDVALRCDPISGHVSLFWYQQALGQGPEFLTYFQNEAQLDKSGLPSDRFFAERPEGSVSTLKIQRTQQEDSAVYLCASSPRFTEAFFGQGTRLTVV.